These 20 T cell receptor beta chains were sequenced from one sample in a study of cytotoxic CD8 clonotypes in ibrutinib-treated CLL. Data came from immunoSEQ multiplex PCR; TCRdb stores just in-frame clones and leaves some out. The table shows 110,000 to 150,000 clones, with around three quarters occurring only once. The starting material was PBMCs, obtained after 12 months of ibrutinib treatment. These receptors were obtained from a human donor with chronic lymphocytic leukemia.

The chain joins TRBV10-1 to TRBJ2-7; the D call may be TRBD1 or TRBD2 (5 bases each). The CDR3 length is 14 residues. From germline, CDR1 is WNHNN and CDR2 SYGVQD (reference sequence). The V end lost 4 bases, the J end lost 1 base, and 11 bases lay between the germline ends. CDR3 region: CASSVGTPSYEQYF. The CDR3 DNA reads as TGCGCCAGCAGTGTGGGGACGCCTTCCTACGAGCAGTACTTC.

This rearrangement joins TRBV30 to TRBJ2-7, with D uncertain. The V end lost 3 bases, the J end lost 2 bases, and 14 bases lay between the germline ends. The CDR3 is 14 residues long. Germline CDR1 GTSNPN, CDR2 SVGIG (reference sequence). This CDR3 reads CAWSDTPRAYEQYF. DNA for the CDR3: TGTGCCTGGAGCGACACCCCCCGGGCCTACGAGCAGTACTTC.

The rearrangement uses TRBV21-1 and TRBJ2-7; the DNA was not used to check the table's D call, TRBD1. TRBV21-1 is reported as a pseudogene. CDR3 size: 16 residues. The CDR3 reads CASSRTGPFSTYEQYF. CDR3 DNA sequence: TGTGCCAGCAGCAGGACAGGGCCTTTCTCAACCTACGAGCAGTACTTC.

CDR3 DNA: TGTGCCAGTAGTAGGCCTCAGGGGCTCCTAAACCTCCACGAGCAGTACTTC. Its protein product is CASSRPQGLLNLHEQYF. The chain combines TRBV19 with TRBJ2-7; maybe TRBD1 (6 bases). The germline V gene has CDR1 LNHDA and CDR2 SQIVND (reference sequence). The CDR3 sequence is 17 residues long. V lost 4 bases and J lost 5, with 24 bases in between. Filled out from reference TRBV19 and TRBJ2-7, the complete variable domain reads DGGITQSPKYLFRKEGQNVTLSCEQNLNHDAMYWYRQDPGQGLRLIYYSQIVNDFQKGDIAEGYSVSREKKESFPLTVTSAQKNPTAFYLCASSRPQGLLNLHEQYFGPGTRLTVT.

The chain employs TRBV4-1 and TRBJ1-2, with a possible D match to TRBD1 (5 bases). With 0 bases removed from V and 7 bases from J, the gap between germline ends came to 21 bases. CDR1 and CDR2 (germline): MGHRA, YSYEKL. There are 17 residues in the CDR3. The CDR3 spells CASSQELGDWGSSGYTF. The CDR3 nucleotides are TGCGCCAGCAGCCAAGAATTGGGGGATTGGGGTTCCTCTGGCTACACCTTC.

The chain recombines TRBV5-1 with TRBJ1-2, with 7 bases fitting TRBD1. Germline V CDR1 and CDR2: SGHRS, YFSETQ. The CDR3 extends over 15 amino acids. V lost 3 bases, J lost 0 bases, and 5 bases stayed unmatched. The CDR3 DNA sequence: TGCGCCAGCAGCTCGGGACAGCGACCTAACTATGGCTACACCTTC. Translating it yields CASSSGQRPNYGYTF.

The chain has TRBV5-1 and TRBJ2-5; 7 nucleotides match TRBD2. J lost 5 bases, V lost 0 bases, and 10 bases had no gene match. The CDR3 has 16 amino acids. CDR1 and CDR2 (germline): SGHRS, YFSETQ. The chain's CDR3 is CASSLEGTGGGETQYF. The CDR3, as DNA: TGCGCCAGCAGCTTGGAGGGGACGGGAGGAGGGGAGACCCAGTACTTC.

The J gene is TRBJ2-7, the V gene TRBV7-9; weak D call: TRBD1 (6 bases). Trimming cost V 4 bases and J 5 bases, with 15 bases left between them. This CDR3 is built from 14 residues. The germline V gene has CDR1 SEHNR and CDR2 FQNEAQ (reference sequence). In DNA form, the CDR3 reads TGTGCCAGCAGCTCCGGGACAAATAGCCACGAGCAGTACTTC. This gives the protein CASSSGTNSHEQYF.

The chain couples TRBV4-3 to TRBJ1-2; possibly TRBD1 for D (6 bases). The CDR3 length is 14 residues. V dropped 0 bases and J dropped 4 bases, with 9 bases sitting between them. Germline V gene sequence: CDR1 LGHNA, CDR2 YSLEER. The CDR3 DNA reads as TGCGCCAGCAGCCAAGATTCAGGGGTCTATGGCTACACCTTC. Its translation is CASSQDSGVYGYTF.

The CDR3 bases are TGTGCCAGCAGCGCCGACTGGGGGAACACTGAAGCTTTCTTT. This gives the protein CASSADWGNTEAFF. The chain links TRBV9 to TRBJ1-1; no clear D. With 3 bases removed from V and 1 base from J, the gap between germline ends came to 10 bases. The CDR3 is made up of 14 amino acids. Looked up from germline, CDR1 is SGDLS and CDR2 is YYNGEE.

The genes are TRBV29-1 and TRBJ2-3; D is perhaps TRBD2 (7 bases). V lost 0 bases, J lost 3 bases, and 13 bases lay in between. This CDR3 region has 15 residues. In germline, CDR1 is SQVTM, CDR2 ANQGSEA. CDR3 sequence reads: CSVEELQGGTDTQYF. DNA of the CDR3: TGCAGCGTTGAAGAATTACAGGGAGGGACAGATACGCAGTATTTT.

This chain joins TRBV5-8 and TRBJ2-7; unclear D gene. CDR3 size: 14 residues. Trimming cost V 3 bases and J 1 base, with 11 bases left between them. In germline, CDR1 is SGHTS, CDR2 YDEGEE. CDR3 in DNA: TGTGCCAGCAGCTCCTTTCTCGGATCCTACGAGCAGTACTTC. This translates into CASSSFLGSYEQYF. The complete variable domain, with remaining parts taken from reference TRBV5-8 and TRBJ2-7, reads EAGVTQSPTHLIKTRGQQATLRCSPISGHTSVYWYQQALGLGLQFLLWYDEGEERNRGNFPPRFSGRQFPNYSSELNVNALELEDSALYLCASSSFLGSYEQYFGPGTRLTVT.

The J gene is TRBJ1-2, the V gene TRBV10-3; D may be TRBD1 (5 bases). This CDR3 region has 12 residues. Trimming took 9 bases from V and 8 from J, leaving 16 bases between them. Germline loops: CDR1 ENHRY, CDR2 SYGVKD. This chain's CDR3 is CAIGPGEGGYTF. CDR3 nucleotides: TGTGCCATAGGCCCGGGCGAGGGGGGCTACACCTTC.

The chain joins TRBV27 to TRBJ2-5; TRBD2 agrees at 15 bases. CDR1 and CDR2 (germline): MNHEY, SMNVEV (reference sequence). The trim removed 6 bases at V and 6 bases at J, leaving 5 bases unmatched. This CDR3 is built from 15 residues. The CDR3, as DNA: TGTGCCAGCAGGACGGGACTAGCGGGAGGAAAGACCCAGTACTTC. Translating it yields CASRTGLAGGKTQYF.

The chain's CDR3 is CASSVGKAYQPQHF. The DNA of the CDR3 is TGTGCCAGCAGCGTAGGTAAGGCGTATCAGCCCCAGCATTTT. The chain has TRBV9 and TRBJ1-5; D gene ambiguous. CDR3 length equals 14 residues. Per germline, CDR1 SGDLS and CDR2 YYNGEE. V was shortened by 0 bases and J by 5 bases, with 9 bases between the two germline ends.

This clone was seen just once. V is TRBV6-1 and J is TRBJ2-1; 12 nucleotides align to TRBD1. The CDR3 has 14 residues. CDR1 MNHNS and CDR2 SASEGT come from the germline V gene. The V and J ends lost 6 bases and 9 bases, in that order; junction bases with no gene match: 6. As DNA, the CDR3 is TGTGCCAGCAGGGGACAGGGGGCTAGAGGTGAGCAGTTCTTC. Amino acid sequence: CASRGQGARGEQFF.

The genes are TRBV7-2 and TRBJ2-5, with TRBD2 matching over 11 bases. This CDR3 comprises 15 residues. V was pared by 5 bases and J by 2 bases, with 4 bases of the junction left unmatched. Germline V gives CDR1 SGHTA, CDR2 FQGNSA. The CDR3 region has the DNA TGTGCCAGCAGCCTGGGACTAGCGGAACAAGAGACCCAGTACTTC. Residues: CASSLGLAEQETQYF.

This clone was seen a few times. The CDR3 loop is CASSFPGTGPYGYTF. CDR3 nucleotide sequence: TGTGCCAGCAGTTTTCCCGGGACAGGGCCCTATGGCTACACCTTC. This sequence joins TRBV6-6 and TRBJ1-2; 9 nucleotides match TRBD1. CDR3 length equals 15 residues. Losses at the gene ends were 4 bases for V and 4 bases for J; bases not matched to a gene: 7. Germline assignment: CDR1 MNHNY and CDR2 SVGAGI (reference sequence).

V and J are TRBV21-1 and TRBJ1-5; the DNA was not used to check the table's D call, TRBD1. TRBV21-1 is classified as a pseudogene. This CDR3 contains 15 residues. CDR3 sequence (DNA): TGTGCCAGCAGCGATTGGACAGGGGGGAATCAGCCCCAGCATTTT. Its translation: CASSDWTGGNQPQHF.

This chain uses TRBV19 with TRBJ1-2; a weak D match, TRBD1 (6 bases). Trimming pared 8 bases from V and 6 bases from J, leaving 13 bases between. The CDR3 loop spans 12 amino acids. In germline, CDR1 is LNHDA, CDR2 SQIVND (reference sequence). For the CDR3, the DNA is TGTGCCAGTTCTCAGGGGTTGGATGGCTACACCTTC. It codes for CASSQGLDGYTF.